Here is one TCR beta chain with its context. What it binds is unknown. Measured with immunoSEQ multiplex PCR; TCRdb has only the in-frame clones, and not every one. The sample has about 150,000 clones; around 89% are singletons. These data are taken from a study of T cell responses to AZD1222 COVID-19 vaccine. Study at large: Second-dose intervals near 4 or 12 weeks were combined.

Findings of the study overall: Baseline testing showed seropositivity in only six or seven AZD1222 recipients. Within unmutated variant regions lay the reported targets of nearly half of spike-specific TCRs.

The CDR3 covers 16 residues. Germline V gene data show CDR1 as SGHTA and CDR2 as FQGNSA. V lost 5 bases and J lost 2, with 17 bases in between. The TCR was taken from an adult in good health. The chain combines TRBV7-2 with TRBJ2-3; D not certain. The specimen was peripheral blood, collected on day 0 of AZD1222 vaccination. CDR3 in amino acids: CASSIDQSRSTDTQYF. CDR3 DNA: TGTGCCAGCAGCATCGACCAATCACGGTCCACAGATACGCAGTATTTT.